The next 29 T cell receptor beta chains were all read from a single sample in a study of sequential checkpoint blockade in melanoma. Treatment in this sample: randomized to nivolumab then ipilimumab (arm A) or the reverse (arm B). TCRdb keeps only in-frame clones here, not all; method: immunoSEQ multiplex PCR. The data hold about 19,000 clones, with 60% to 75% observed a single time. Here the sequenced sample was tumor tissue (inferred from file names), taken from a patient given nivolumab and ipilimumab in sequence. These receptors were taken from a human donor with melanoma.

The V call is TRBV4-1, the J call TRBJ2-5; maybe TRBD1 (6 bases). CDR1 and CDR2 from the germline V gene are MGHRA and YSYEKL. The CDR3 extends over 15 amino acids. Trimming left V 3 bases short and J 1 base short, with 12 bases between. CDR3: CASSHARTVQETQYF. For the CDR3, the DNA is TGCGCCAGCAGCCACGCAAGGACAGTCCAAGAGACCCAGTACTTC.

This clone was counted between two and nine times. The chain carries TRBV5-1 and TRBJ2-7, with D possibly TRBD2 on 6 matching bases. This CDR3 comprises 15 residues. Between the trimmed V and J ends, which lost 0 bases and 6 bases, there was a span of 16 bases. Germline V gene sequence: CDR1 SGHRS, CDR2 YFSETQ. This chain's CDR3 is CASSLARVGGVEQYF. In nucleotides, the CDR3 is TGCGCCAGCAGCTTGGCCCGGGTCGGGGGAGTCGAGCAGTACTTC.

This clone was counted a single time. The genes are TRBV9 and TRBJ2-3; no clear D gene. Per germline, CDR1 SGDLS and CDR2 YYNGEE. V shed 2 bases and J shed 1 base, with 17 bases lying between them. The CDR3 length is 17 residues. The CDR3 DNA sequence: TGTGCCAGCAGCGTCCAACCCTGGATTAGACGCACAGATACGCAGTATTTT. Translating it yields CASSVQPWIRRTDTQYF.

This chain links TRBV28 with TRBJ1-1, with a possible D match to TRBD1 (6 bases). CDR1 is MDHEN and CDR2 is SYDVKM in the germline V gene. The length of the CDR3 is 14 residues. V lost 3 bases to trimming and J lost 5 bases, with 13 bases between them. For the CDR3, the DNA is TGTGCCAGCAGTTTGGCAGGGGTAAGGACTGAAGCTTTCTTT. Translating it yields CASSLAGVRTEAFF.

This clone was counted a single time. This chain connects TRBV19 to TRBJ2-7; D is possibly TRBD2 (6 bases). Germline loops: CDR1 LNHDA, CDR2 SQIVND (reference sequence). This CDR3 has 14 residues. V dropped 9 bases and J dropped 3 bases, with 18 bases sitting between them. CDR3 bases: TGTGCCAGCAACCCCCCAGGGAGGAACTACGAGCAGTACTTC. Protein: CASNPPGRNYEQYF.

This rearrangement joins TRBV19 to TRBJ2-7; D is possibly TRBD2 (6 bases). The V gene lost 2 bases and the J gene lost 6 bases, with 11 bases spanning the gap. The CDR3 is 13 residues long. Germline V gene lookup returns CDR1 LNHDA and CDR2 SQIVND (reference sequence). CDR3 in amino acids: CASSILRGGEQYF. For the CDR3, the DNA is TGTGCCAGTAGTATATTGCGGGGCGGCGAGCAGTACTTC. Looking up the rest from reference TRBV19 and TRBJ2-7 gives the full variable domain: DGGITQSPKYLFRKEGQNVTLSCEQNLNHDAMYWYRQDPGQGLRLIYYSQIVNDFQKGDIAEGYSVSREKKESFPLTVTSAQKNPTAFYLCASSILRGGEQYFGPGTRLTVT.

The V call is TRBV6-8, the J call TRBJ2-1, with no clear D. Trimming took 4 bases from V and 4 from J, leaving 11 bases between them. Germline V lookup: CDR1 MNHGY, CDR2 SAAAGT. The CDR3 contains 14 residues. The CDR3 here is CASSSPGPYNEQFF. The CDR3 DNA reads as TGTGCCAGCAGTTCACCTGGTCCGTACAATGAGCAGTTCTTC.

The chain combines TRBV7-7 with TRBJ2-5; D uncertain. The CDR3 loop spans 14 amino acids. Germline V gene lookup returns CDR1 SSHAT and CDR2 FNYEAQ (reference sequence). V was pared by 5 bases and J by 8 bases, with 18 bases between. CDR3 in DNA: TGTGCCAGCAGCAAAACCGGGTCTCTGCCCACCCAGTACTTC. It yields the protein CASSKTGSLPTQYF.

Within the sample, this clone is medium-sized. The chain links TRBV6-8 to TRBJ1-2; D perhaps matches TRBD1 (5 bases). This CDR3 has 17 residues. Germline V lookup: CDR1 MNHGY, CDR2 SAAAGT. The V and J ends lost 6 bases and 2 bases respectively, with 22 bases between them. The CDR3 spells CASSLNHGARGNYGYTF. As DNA, the CDR3 is TGTGCCAGCAGCCTTAATCACGGGGCCCGGGGGAACTATGGCTACACCTTC.

About this clone itself: A read error may account for a junction end that differs from germline. The rearrangement joins TRBV6-4 to TRBJ2-1; D gene ambiguous. The CDR3 totals 11 residues. The germline V gene has CDR1 MRHNA and CDR2 SNTAGT. In DNA, the CDR3 is TGTGCCATCAGTGCTCGTGGGGAGCAGTTCTTC. Translating gives CAISARGEQFF.

As for this clone: One end of the junction is discordant with germline, which a read error may explain. This chain links TRBV7-7 with TRBJ1-1; 9 bases fit TRBD1. CDR3 length: 15 amino acids. Per the germline V gene, CDR1 is SSHAT and CDR2 is FNYEAQ (reference sequence). The CDR3 DNA is TGTGCCAGCAGCTACGACGACAGGGGGAACGCTGAAGCTTTCTTT. It encodes CASSYDDRGNAEAFF.

The V and J genes are TRBV10-2 and TRBJ1-2; perhaps TRBD1 as D (6 bases). Per the germline V gene, CDR1 is WSHSY and CDR2 is SAAADI. V gave up 6 bases and J gave up 2 bases, with 16 bases separating them. The CDR3 runs 15 residues. The CDR3 loop is CASSVFRGSNYGYTF. In DNA, the CDR3 is TGCGCCAGCAGCGTTTTCAGGGGTTCCAACTATGGCTACACCTTC.

This clone was seen a few times. At least one base is unread or ambiguous, so its residue appears as X. This chain uses TRBV30 with TRBJ1-1; D remains unclear. V was cut by 2 bases and J by 4 bases, with 8 bases left in between. Germline CDR1 and CDR2: GTSNPN and SVGIG (reference sequence). The CDR3 is made up of 12 amino acids. The CDR3 DNA reads TGTGCCTGGAGTCCCARGCCCACTGAAGCTTTCTTT. Its translation: CAWSPXPTEAFF.

The chain joins TRBV18 to TRBJ2-7; 7 nucleotides match TRBD1. CDR1 is KGHSH, CDR2 LQKENI, per germline. The CDR3 is 14 amino acids. Trimming cost V 6 bases and J 3 bases; bases outside gene matches: 8. The CDR3, as DNA: TGTGCCAGCTCCCCCCCGGGACAGCTCTACGAGCAGTACTTC. Protein sequence: CASSPPGQLYEQYF.

A few counts support this clone. The chain has TRBV30 and TRBJ2-5; 11 positions match TRBD2. Unmatched junction bases numbered 7, after V lost 8 bases and J lost 2 bases. The germline V gene encodes CDR1 GTSNPN and CDR2 SVGIG (reference sequence). This CDR3 is 14 amino acids long. CDR3 coding DNA: TGTGCCAGAGCTAGCGGGGGGTCTCAAGAGACCCAGTACTTC. Its protein is CARASGGSQETQYF.

The chain couples TRBV6-7 to TRBJ2-7; D might be TRBD1 or TRBD2, each matching 5 bases. TRBV6-7 is treated as an ORF (open reading frame) with a function not yet certain. The CDR3 spans 16 residues. V lost 1 base and J 7 bases, leaving 20 bases between the germline ends. The CDR3: CASSYLGEIGSGEQYF. CDR3 nucleotide sequence: TGTGCCAGCAGTTACTTGGGGGAGATCGGATCGGGGGAGCAGTACTTC.

This clone is medium-sized. The DNA for the CDR3 is TGTGCCAGCAGTTACTCGCTCAATCCCACAGAGACCCAGTACTTC. This codes for CASSYSLNPTETQYF. The chain uses TRBV6-8 and TRBJ2-5; unclear D gene. Germline CDR1 reads MNHGY; CDR2 reads SAAAGT. With 0 bases removed from V and 4 bases from J, the gap between germline ends came to 12 bases. This CDR3 spans 15 amino acids.

The J gene is TRBJ1-1, the V gene TRBV11-3; D gene uncertain. V dropped 6 bases and J dropped 2 bases, with 16 bases sitting between them. The CDR3 has 15 residues. Germline assignment: CDR1 SGHNT and CDR2 YENEEA. CDR3 nucleotide sequence: TGTGCCAGCAGTACACCCTCTCGGTATAACACTGAAGCTTTCTTT. This gives the protein CASSTPSRYNTEAFF.

The genes are TRBV9 and TRBJ2-3; D gene unclear. This CDR3 contains 14 residues. CDR1 and CDR2 from the germline V gene are SGDLS and YYNGEE. The V end lost 4 bases, the J end lost 4 bases, and 13 bases lay between the germline ends. This chain's CDR3 is CASSTTEPADTQYF. CDR3 DNA sequence: TGTGCCAGCAGCACCACGGAACCTGCAGATACGCAGTATTTT.

This clone was found a few times. This chain connects TRBV11-3 to TRBJ1-6; D is undetermined. The germline CDR1 and CDR2 sequences are SGHNT and YENEEA. The CDR3 contains 15 residues. V lost 4 bases and J lost 7, with 14 bases in between. The CDR3 DNA reads as TGTGCCAGCAGCTCCTCCGGAGCCGGGAATTCACCCCTCCACTTT. Amino acid sequence: CASSSSGAGNSPLHF.

The CDR3 DNA follows: TGCGCCAGCAGAAATACAGGGTGGGGTGATGCTTTCTTT. Residues: CASRNTGWGDAFF. This chain links TRBV10-2 with TRBJ1-1, with D perhaps matching TRBD1 (6 bases). The CDR3 runs 13 residues. With 6 bases removed from V and 11 bases from J, the gap between germline ends came to 19 bases. The germline V gene has CDR1 WSHSY and CDR2 SAAADI.

V and J are TRBV30 and TRBJ2-7, with D uncertain. This CDR3 is built from 13 residues. V lost 0 bases and J lost 5, with 11 bases in between. Germline V gene lookup returns CDR1 GTSNPN and CDR2 SVGIG (reference sequence). The CDR3: CAWSVRVNHEQYF. In DNA, the CDR3 is TGTGCCTGGAGTGTACGGGTAAACCACGAGCAGTACTTC. Based on the CDR3 plus reference TRBV30 and TRBJ2-7, the full variable domain is SQTIHQWPATLVQPVGSPLSLECTVEGTSNPNLYWYRQAAGRGLQLLFYSVGIGQISSEVPQNLSASRPQDRQFILSSKKLLLSDSGFYLCAWSVRVNHEQYFGPGTRLTVT.

This clone was found a few times. The gene calls are TRBV18 and TRBJ1-1; D unresolved. This CDR3 spans 14 amino acids. The ends were cut back, 4 bases at V and 1 base at J, with 10 bases in the middle. Germline V lookup: CDR1 KGHSH, CDR2 LQKENI. CDR3 protein: CASSQRISNTEAFF. Written as DNA, the CDR3 is TGTGCCAGCTCACAACGGATCTCGAACACTGAAGCTTTCTTT.

By sample share, this clone is medium-sized. V usage is TRBV9 and J usage is TRBJ2-1, with D hard to call. Trimming removed 5 bases at V and 9 bases at J, with 12 bases between. Germline-derived CDR1 and CDR2 are SGDLS and YYNGEE. There are 12 residues in the CDR3. CDR3 nucleotide sequence: TGTGCCAGCAGTGGCCAGTGGGGTGAGCAGTTCTTC. Its protein product is CASSGQWGEQFF.

This sequence joins TRBV19 and TRBJ2-7; D perhaps matches TRBD2 (6 bases). The CDR3 totals 13 residues. The ends were cut back, 11 bases at V and 3 bases at J, with 17 bases in the middle. Per the germline V gene, CDR1 is LNHDA and CDR2 is SQIVND (reference sequence). DNA for the CDR3: TGTGCCTCCAGGAGGGGTTCGGACTACGAGCAGTACTTC. It encodes CASRRGSDYEQYF.

The chain uses TRBV9 and TRBJ2-7; D remains unclear. This CDR3 region has 14 residues. The ends were cut back, 4 bases at V and 7 bases at J, with 18 bases in the middle. Germline V gives CDR1 SGDLS, CDR2 YYNGEE. The CDR3 nucleotides read TGTGCCAGCAGCCCCCAACCAGGCGCCGGAGAGCAGTACTTC. As protein: CASSPQPGAGEQYF.

CDR3 sequence reads: CASSLEATAGYEQYF. The CDR3, as DNA: TGTGCCAGCAGCTTAGAAGCCACGGCGGGCTACGAGCAGTACTTC. V gene TRBV7-1 combines with J gene TRBJ2-7; perhaps TRBD2 as D (5 bases). TRBV7-1 is identified as an open reading frame with a role that is uncertain. This CDR3 has 15 amino acids. Between the trimmed V and J ends, which lost 4 bases and 3 bases, there was a span of 16 bases.

This clone was detected only a few times. The chain has TRBV5-1 and TRBJ1-4, with 10 bases lining up with TRBD1. The CDR3 runs to 15 residues. Germline values: CDR1 SGHRS, CDR2 YFSETQ. V lost 4 bases and J lost 8; bases outside the gene matches: 8. CDR3 region: CASSTSGTGDEKLFF. CDR3 coding DNA: TGCGCCAGCAGCACGTCCGGGACAGGGGACGAAAAACTGTTTTTT. Full variable domain (rest looked up from reference TRBV5-1 and TRBJ1-4): KAGVTQTPRYLIKTRGQQVTLSCSPISGHRSVSWYQQTPGQGLQFLFEYFSETQRNKGNFPGRFSGRQFSNSRSEMNVSTLELGDSALYLCASSTSGTGDEKLFFGSGTQLSVL.

This clone showed up just a few times. The gene calls are TRBV19 and TRBJ1-4, with D unresolved. Trimming cost V 7 bases and J 3 bases, with 6 bases left between them. The CDR3 is 12 amino acids. Per the germline V gene, CDR1 is LNHDA and CDR2 is SQIVND (reference sequence). The CDR3 DNA reads as TGTGCCAGTAACGGGGCTAATGAAAAACTGTTTTTT. Protein sequence: CASNGANEKLFF.